One and the same sample provided the 25 T cell receptor beta chains below, sequenced in a study of T cells in Graves' hyperthyroidism and ophthalmopathy. It was RNA transcripts that yielded the amplified TCR beta CDR3 regions. An initial round of RT-PCR targeting the TCR CDR3 relied on the HTBI primer set. TCRdb processed the multiplex PCR reads anew with MiXCR; each CDR3 protein has one entry. The data show 250,000 or so distinct CDR3 sequences, roughly 15% seen once. Sequencing input: blood. The receptors here all came from a woman in her 40s with Graves' hyperthyroidism that later progressed to Graves' ophthalmopathy.

The chain combines TRBV9 with TRBJ1-6; 11 positions agree with TRBD1. V was clipped by 4 bases and J by 16 bases; unmatched bases: 19. The CDR3 runs 17 residues. Germline V gene sequence: CDR1 SGDLS, CDR2 YYNGEE. The DNA for the CDR3 is TGTGCCAGCAGCAGCCGGGACAGGGGGTGGTATAATTCATCGCTCCACTTT. Translation: CASSSRDRGWYNSSLHF.

This sequence joins TRBV6-4 and TRBJ2-3; D unresolved. Germline V gene lookup returns CDR1 MRHNA and CDR2 SNTAGT. The CDR3 runs 15 residues. V lost 4 bases, J lost 2 bases, and 13 bases lay in between. The CDR3 is CASSADGRITDTQYF. CDR3 DNA: TGTGCCAGCAGTGCCGACGGACGGATCACAGATACGCAGTATTTT.

This clonotype was observed at least ten times. This chain links TRBV7-6 with TRBJ2-2, with 10 bases matching TRBD2. Looked up from germline, CDR1 is SGHVS and CDR2 is FNYEAQ. The CDR3 length is 18 residues. The junction had 10 bases not matched to a gene; V was cut back by 4 bases and J by 2 bases. The CDR3 DNA sequence: TGTGCCAGCAGCTCTCTTCGAGTAGCGGGAGGCAACACCGGGGAGCTGTTTTTT. Its protein is CASSSLRVAGGNTGELFF. The full variable domain, in which reference TRBV7-6 and TRBJ2-2 provide the parts outside the CDR3, is GAGVSQSPRYKVTKRGQDVALRCDPISGHVSLYWYRQALGQGPEFLTYFNYEAQQDKSGLPNDRFSAERPEGSISTLTIQRTEQRDSAMYRCASSSLRVAGGNTGELFFGEGSRLTVL.

This clonotype has ten or more counts. The rearrangement joins TRBV7-9 to TRBJ1-1, with D unclear. V was trimmed by 5 bases and J by 1 base, leaving 11 bases between them. The CDR3 totals 14 residues. Germline loops: CDR1 SEHNR, CDR2 FQNEAQ (reference sequence). The CDR3 region is CASSPSLGNTEAFF. The CDR3 DNA is TGTGCCAGCAGCCCCTCGTTAGGGAACACTGAAGCTTTCTTT.

In its sample, this clonotype was seen many times. The genes are TRBV27 and TRBJ2-7; 10 positions match TRBD1. V dropped 5 bases and J dropped 6; count of bases not matched to a gene: 4. This CDR3 comprises 13 residues. Germline V gene lookup returns CDR1 MNHEY and CDR2 SMNVEV (reference sequence). The DNA of the CDR3 is TGTGCCAGCAGTGAGGGACAGGGGTTCGAGCAGTACTTC. Protein: CASSEGQGFEQYF.

This clonotype came up a few times. This sequence joins TRBV28 and TRBJ1-2, with D perhaps TRBD1 (6 bases). The CDR3 is 14 residues long. The V gene lost 5 bases and the J gene lost 5 bases, with 15 bases spanning the gap. Germline CDR1 is MDHEN and CDR2 is SYDVKM. Here the CDR3 DNA reads TGTGCCAGCAGTGCGGGGGGCACTTTATATGGCTACACCTTC. This encodes CASSAGGTLYGYTF.

This clonotype was recorded many times. This chain joins TRBV6-1 and TRBJ2-5; D may be TRBD2 (6 bases). V gave up 5 bases and J gave up 3 bases, with 19 bases separating them. The germline V gene has CDR1 MNHNS and CDR2 SASEGT. The CDR3 covers 16 residues. The CDR3 sequence: CASSYSRAGSKETQYF. In nucleotides, the CDR3 is TGTGCCAGCAGTTATAGTAGGGCCGGGAGTAAAGAGACCCAGTACTTC.

This clonotype was recorded at least ten times. The chain employs TRBV29-1 and TRBJ1-2, with D perhaps matching TRBD1 (6 bases). V lost 0 bases and J 8 bases, leaving 16 bases between the germline ends. Germline V gene sequence: CDR1 SQVTM, CDR2 ANQGSEA. This CDR3 spans 14 amino acids. For the CDR3, the DNA is TGCAGCGTTGAAGATCCCCGGGGGGCGCGCGGCTACACCTTC. Amino acid sequence: CSVEDPRGARGYTF.

This clonotype was observed at least ten times. DNA of the CDR3: TGTGCCAGCAGTTTATGGGGCAGCAGCGGGAGCTCCTACAATGAGCAGTTCTTC. Protein product: CASSLWGSSGSSYNEQFF. The rearrangement links TRBV28 to TRBJ2-1; TRBD2 matches at 8 bases. The CDR3 covers 18 residues. The junction had 7 bases not matched to a gene; V was cut back by 0 bases and J by 0 bases. CDR1 and CDR2 from the germline V gene are MDHEN and SYDVKM.

This clonotype was seen repeatedly, ten times or more. This chain joins TRBV20-1 and TRBJ2-1; TRBD2 aligns across 8 bases. The V gene end was trimmed by 6 bases and the J gene end by 2 bases; junction bases not matched to a gene: 12. The CDR3 length is 16 residues. Germline assignment: CDR1 DFQATT and CDR2 SNEGSKA (reference sequence). The CDR3 coding sequence is TGCAGTGCCACGGGATCCAGCGGGAGTGCCTACAATGAGCAGTTCTTC. Translated, it gives CSATGSSGSAYNEQFF.

There are many counts of this clonotype. V is TRBV2 and J is TRBJ1-6, with no clear D. V lost 4 bases to trimming and J lost 7 bases, with 11 bases between them. The CDR3 runs to 14 residues. Germline V gives CDR1 SNHLY, CDR2 FYNNEI. The CDR3 loop is CASSVWRLNSPLHF. The CDR3 DNA is TGTGCCAGCAGTGTGTGGCGGCTAAATTCACCCCTCCACTTT. The whole variable domain, filled in from reference TRBV2 and TRBJ1-6, reads EPEVTQTPSHQVTQMGQEVILRCVPISNHLYFYWYRQILGQKVEFLVSFYNNEISEKSEIFDDQFSVERPDGSNFTLKIRSTKLEDSAMYFCASSVWRLNSPLHFGNGTRLTVT.

This clonotype has a count of ten or more. The CDR3 nucleotides read TGTGCCAGCAGCCAAGTCGGCAGCTCCTATAATTCACCCCTCCACTTT. It translates to CASSQVGSSYNSPLHF. V gene TRBV4-2 combines with J gene TRBJ1-6, with unresolved D. The CDR3 sequence is 16 residues long. In germline, CDR1 is LGHNA, CDR2 YNFKEQ. Trimming shortened V by 1 base and J by 0 bases, and 7 bases separated the two germline ends.

This clonotype has ten or more counts. The chain is built from TRBV5-1 and TRBJ1-6; TRBD1 matches 7 bases. Germline CDR1 reads SGHRS; CDR2 reads YFSETQ. V was clipped by 5 bases and J by 10 bases; unmatched bases: 6. The CDR3 loop spans 13 amino acids. The CDR3 DNA follows: TGCGCCAGCAGGGGGCAGGGGGACTCACCCCTCCACTTT. This codes for CASRGQGDSPLHF. The full variable domain, in which reference TRBV5-1 and TRBJ1-6 provide the parts outside the CDR3, is KAGVTQTPRYLIKTRGQQVTLSCSPISGHRSVSWYQQTPGQGLQFLFEYFSETQRNKGNFPGRFSGRQFSNSRSEMNVSTLELGDSALYLCASRGQGDSPLHFGNGTRLTVT.

This clonotype was counted ten times or more. The chain couples TRBV5-1 to TRBJ2-7; 11 nucleotides agree with TRBD2. The ends lost 5 bases at V and 4 bases at J; junction bases unmatched: 8. Per the germline V gene, CDR1 is SGHRS and CDR2 is YFSETQ. CDR3 length: 15 amino acids. CDR3 nucleotide sequence: TGCGCCAGCAGTTACACTAGCGGGAGAAGGTACGAGCAGTACTTC. Its protein is CASSYTSGRRYEQYF.

The rearrangement joins TRBV6-2 or TRBV6-3 to TRBJ2-2, with 10 bases aligning to TRBD1. The CDR3 has 14 amino acids. After removal of 6 bases from V and 6 bases from J, the junction contained 4 bases not matched to a gene. The germline CDR1 and CDR2 sequences are MNHEY and SVGEGT. The CDR3 loop reads CASSSDRGPGELFF. For the CDR3, the DNA is TGTGCCAGCAGCTCAGACAGGGGGCCCGGGGAGCTGTTTTTT.

This clonotype was seen repeatedly, ten times or more. This chain connects TRBV5-1 to TRBJ2-5; TRBD2 might be the D (6 bases). The CDR3 covers 17 residues. Germline V gene lookup returns CDR1 SGHRS and CDR2 YFSETQ. Trimming shortened V by 0 bases and J by 2 bases, and 17 bases separated the two germline ends. The CDR3 DNA reads TGCGCCAGCAGCTTGGCCGTTGGGTCGAGCGGGCAAGAGACCCAGTACTTC. Translated: CASSLAVGSSGQETQYF. The full variable domain, its missing parts supplied by reference TRBV5-1 and TRBJ2-5, is KAGVTQTPRYLIKTRGQQVTLSCSPISGHRSVSWYQQTPGQGLQFLFEYFSETQRNKGNFPGRFSGRQFSNSRSEMNVSTLELGDSALYLCASSLAVGSSGQETQYFGPGTRLLVL.

This clonotype has ten or more counts. The rearrangement links TRBV6-2 or TRBV6-3 to TRBJ2-5; no firm D call. The germline gives CDR1 MNHEY, CDR2 SVGEGT. The CDR3 sequence is 14 residues long. V lost 4 bases and J 6 bases, leaving 15 bases between the germline ends. The chain's CDR3 is CASSSLPDGKTQYF. The CDR3 coding sequence is TGTGCCAGCAGTTCCCTACCTGATGGGAAGACCCAGTACTTC.

This clonotype was detected ten times or more. The chain employs TRBV5-6 and TRBJ1-4; D is possibly TRBD1 (5 bases). Germline loops: CDR1 SGHDT, CDR2 YYEEEE. The length of the CDR3 is 16 residues. V was trimmed by 5 bases and J by 4 bases, leaving 18 bases between them. CDR3 sequence reads: CASSKTGLSFNEKLFF. In nucleotides, the CDR3 is TGTGCCAGCAGTAAAACGGGACTGAGCTTTAATGAAAAACTGTTTTTT. The whole variable domain, remainder taken from reference TRBV5-6 and TRBJ1-4, is DAGVTQSPTHLIKTRGQQVTLRCSPKSGHDTVSWYQQALGQGPQFIFQYYEEEERQRGNFPDRFSGHQFPNYSSELNVNALLLGDSALYLCASSKTGLSFNEKLFFGSGTQLSVL.

The rearrangement uses TRBV28 and TRBJ2-7; TRBD1 matches at 7 bases. This CDR3 has 13 amino acids. V shed 6 bases, J shed 7 bases, and the junction held 9 bases outside the gene matches. Germline assignment: CDR1 MDHEN and CDR2 SYDVKM. For the CDR3, the DNA is TGTGCCAGCAGCATTTACAGGGGCGGTGAGCAGTACTTC. It translates to CASSIYRGGEQYF.

In this sample, this clonotype turned up many times. This CDR3 is CASSLAGGSWQETQYF. CDR3 in DNA: TGCGCCAGCAGCTTGGCGGGCGGGAGTTGGCAAGAGACCCAGTACTTC. The chain links TRBV5-1 to TRBJ2-5; 7 positions match TRBD2. The trim removed 0 bases at V and 2 bases at J, leaving 7 bases unmatched. Per germline, CDR1 SGHRS and CDR2 YFSETQ. The CDR3 consists of 16 residues.

This clonotype was detected ten times or more. J is TRBJ2-7 and V is TRBV20-1; 7 nucleotides align to TRBD2. CDR1 and CDR2 from the germline V gene are DFQATT and SNEGSKA (reference sequence). The CDR3 consists of 13 residues. J lost 4 bases, V lost 0 bases, and 3 bases had no gene match. The CDR3 protein is CSARDQRDYEQYF. Here the CDR3 DNA reads TGCAGTGCTAGAGACCAGCGGGATTACGAGCAGTACTTC.

This clonotype has ten or more counts. The DNA for the CDR3 is TGTGCCAGCAGCTCGGGTACGGGATACGAGCAGTACTTC. It codes for CASSSGTGYEQYF. The chain recombines TRBV11-3 with TRBJ2-7; D is perhaps TRBD2 (5 bases). V shed 4 bases and J shed 4 bases, with 11 bases lying between them. The CDR3 runs 13 residues. Germline CDR1 and CDR2: SGHNT and YENEEA. Full variable domain (rest looked up from reference TRBV11-3 and TRBJ2-7): EAGVVQSPRYKIIEKKQPVAFWCNPISGHNTLYWYLQNLGQGPELLIRYENEEAVDDSQLPKDRFSAERLKGVDSTLKIQPAELGDSAVYLCASSSGTGYEQYFGPGTRLTVT.

This clonotype was seen ten or more times. This chain links TRBV7-8 with TRBJ1-1; TRBD1 might be the D (5 bases). The germline CDR1 and CDR2 sequences are SGHVS and FQNEAQ. V lost 1 base and J lost 2, with 23 bases in between. The CDR3 contains 19 residues. The CDR3 reads CASSLVREQADSSNTEAFF. The DNA for the CDR3 is TGTGCCAGCAGCTTAGTGAGGGAACAGGCCGACAGTAGTAACACTGAAGCTTTCTTT.

This clonotype was seen many times. This rearrangement joins TRBV19 to TRBJ1-5; D uncertain. This CDR3 is 16 amino acids long. V shed 4 bases and J shed 2 bases, with 15 bases lying between them. Germline values: CDR1 LNHDA, CDR2 SQIVND (reference sequence). The CDR3 region is CASSTGMWGGNQPQHF. The CDR3 region has the DNA TGTGCCAGTAGTACTGGGATGTGGGGAGGCAATCAGCCCCAGCATTTT.

The chain joins TRBV6-1 to TRBJ2-7, with D perhaps given as TRBD1 or TRBD2 (5 bases each). The V and J ends lost 6 bases and 0 bases respectively, with 15 bases between them. This CDR3 comprises 15 residues. Germline values: CDR1 MNHNS, CDR2 SASEGT. CDR3 coding DNA: TGTGCCAGCAGCCGGGAATACAGGAGCTCCTACGAGCAGTACTTC. Translated: CASSREYRSSYEQYF.